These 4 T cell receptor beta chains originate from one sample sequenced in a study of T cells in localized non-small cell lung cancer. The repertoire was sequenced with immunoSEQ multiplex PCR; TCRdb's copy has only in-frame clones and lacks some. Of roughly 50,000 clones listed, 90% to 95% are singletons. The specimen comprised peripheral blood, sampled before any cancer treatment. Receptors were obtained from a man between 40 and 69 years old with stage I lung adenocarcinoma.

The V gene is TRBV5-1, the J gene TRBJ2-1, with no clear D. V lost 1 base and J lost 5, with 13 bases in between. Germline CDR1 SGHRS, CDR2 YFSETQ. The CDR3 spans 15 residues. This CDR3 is CASSLFLGRNNEQFF. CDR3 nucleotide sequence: TGCGCCAGCAGCTTGTTTCTGGGAAGGAACAATGAGCAGTTCTTC.

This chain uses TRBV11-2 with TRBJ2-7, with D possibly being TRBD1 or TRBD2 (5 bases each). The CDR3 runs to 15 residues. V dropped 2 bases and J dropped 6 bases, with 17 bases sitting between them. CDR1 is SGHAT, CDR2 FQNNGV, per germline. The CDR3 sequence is CASSLTGTWSGEQYF. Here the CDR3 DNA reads TGTGCCAGCAGCTTAACCGGGACCTGGAGTGGCGAGCAGTACTTC.

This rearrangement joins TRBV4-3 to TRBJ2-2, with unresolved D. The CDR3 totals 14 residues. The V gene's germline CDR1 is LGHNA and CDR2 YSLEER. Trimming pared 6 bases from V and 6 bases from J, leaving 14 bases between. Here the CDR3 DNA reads TGCGCCAGCAGAGATACAGTAACTTCCGGGGAGCTGTTTTTT. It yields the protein CASRDTVTSGELFF.

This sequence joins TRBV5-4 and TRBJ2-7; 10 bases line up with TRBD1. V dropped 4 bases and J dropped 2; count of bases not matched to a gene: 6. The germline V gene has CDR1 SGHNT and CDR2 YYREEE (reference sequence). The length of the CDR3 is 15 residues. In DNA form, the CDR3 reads TGTGCCAGCAGCCCAGGGACAGGGGTGGCCTACGAGCAGTACTTC. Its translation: CASSPGTGVAYEQYF.